This T cell receptor gamma chain was captured by sequencing in a study of γδ T cells in repeated Plasmodium falciparum infection (dated by TCRdb to the early 2020s). About the study as a whole: Malian children exposed to intense seasonal malaria transmission were enrolled in the natural-infection arm and compared with Australian children matched for age and gender. Four controlled human malaria infections were administered to several malaria-naive U.S. adults over around 600 days by bites from P. falciparum NF54-infected Anopheles stephensi mosquitoes. Samples from controlled-infection subjects were taken at baseline, just before selected infections, and 21 days after each infection. Malian gammadelta TCR repertoires were analysed cross-sectionally during no-transmission periods and longitudinally across acute febrile malaria episodes. The study examined how repeated Plasmodium falciparum infection shapes the human gammadelta T cell repertoire, using natural infection in Mali and controlled human malaria infection. Study-level results and caveats: Vdelta2-negative gammadelta TCR repertoires from Malian children appeared more clonally expanded, less diverse and less shared than those of Australian children. Generalizability was limited because the Malian cohort came from a small rural village made up predominantly of one ethnic group. Vgamma9/Vdelta2+ TCR repertoires showed a highly stable polyclonal repertoire over time and infection, with many inter-individual overlapping TCRgamma sequences. In Vdelta2-negative, largely Vdelta1+, gammadelta TCR repertoires, repeated controlled infections appeared to drive waves of new clonotype selection. The controlled-infection cohort was small, limiting analysis of inter-individual variability in gammadelta T cell responses.

In regard to this clone: This clone's antigen is unknown. The sample holds no much larger clone one base away, and base qualities are not on file.

The CDR3 measures 17 amino acids from cysteine to phenylalanine. The entry retains the CDR3 DNA only, 51 bases that are in frame from base 1. CDR1 and CDR2 are drawn from the germline V gene: EGSNGY, YDSYNSKV. Trimming takes 1 base off V and 2 bases off J; junction bases not matched to a gene: 14. Libraries were prepared through multiplex PCR. Sequencing took place on an Illumina MiSeq. Each sorted gammadelta T cell sample was sequenced for both the TCR gamma (TRG) and TCR delta (TRD) chains. Per the original workflow: Clonotype tree plots, accumulated frequency of the top 20 clonotypes, diversity index (DI) and D75 metrics were included in the repertoire analyses. TCRdb reran clone calling on the public reads with CATT; rows sharing one DNA sequence were then combined. None of the V and J calls come from the authors' own analysis; TCRdb made them. Present in this sample are about 26,000 gamma-chain clones, about 3% of which were seen just once. The ten top clones hold approximately 33% of the sample.

Vgamma9/Vdelta2+ and Vdelta2-negative gammadelta T cell populations were flow-sorted from peripheral blood mononuclear cells for bulk TCR repertoire analysis. Recombination linked TRGV2 to TRGJ1 or TRGJ2. TCRdb supplies no J gene; here it was assigned by aligning the nucleotide sequence to germline. This clonotype was sampled from a pool of human donors (malaria-infected and uninfected, not separated). The sequenced material came from gamma-delta T cells from blood. The CDR3 protein sequence reads: CATWDGEGVGYYYKKLF. The nucleotide sequence is TGTGCCACCTGGGACGGTGAAGGAGTGGGATATTATTATAAGAAACTCTTT.